Below are 31 T cell receptor beta chains sequenced from a single sample in a study of T cell clonality in common variable immunodeficiency. Libraries were prepared by immunoSEQ multiplex PCR; TCRdb keeps only in-frame clonotypes and omits some of them. The sample is made up of 35,000 to 45,000 clones, none counted only once. Sequenced material: peripheral blood mononuclear cells. Every receptor here comes from a person aged 18 to 75 in good health.

This clone was seen repeatedly, ten times or more. The read halts 3 residues ahead of the CDR3 end, with the missing end drawn from the germline J gene. The chain couples TRBV6-4 to TRBJ1-2, with TRBD1 as a possible D gene (6 bases). In germline, CDR1 is MRHNA, CDR2 SNTAGT. V was clipped by 8 bases and J by 4 bases, with 23 bases between them. CDR3 length: 16 residues. Incomplete CDR3 DNA: TGTGCCAGCGGATGCACGGACAGCCTAGAGAGCTATGGC. It translates to CASGCTDSLESYG. The entire CDR3 protein reads CASGCTDSLESYGYTF.

This clone was seen at least ten times. The read gets to within 3 residues of the CDR3 end, and the germline J gene fills in the rest. The V call is TRBV19, the J call TRBJ1-2; no definite D call. Germline CDR1 LNHDA, CDR2 SQIVND (reference sequence). The CDR3 runs 13 residues. V was cut by 1 base and J by 0 bases, with 3 bases left in between. This chain's CDR3 is CASSIAANYGYTF. The part of the CDR3 DNA that was read is TGTGCCAGTAGTATAGCGGCTAACTATGGC. Full variable domain (rest looked up from reference TRBV19 and TRBJ1-2): DGGITQSPKYLFRKEGQNVTLSCEQNLNHDAMYWYRQDPGQGLRLIYYSQIVNDFQKGDIAEGYSVSREKKESFPLTVTSAQKNPTAFYLCASSIAANYGYTFGSGTRLTVV.

This clone came up many times. The CDR3 extends 3 residues past the end of the read, so its final part is completed from the germline J gene. The chain recombines TRBV7-3 with TRBJ2-1; a weak D match, TRBD2 (6 bases). Trimming shortened V by 5 bases and J by 6 bases, and 14 bases separated the two germline ends. The germline CDR1 and CDR2 sequences are SGHTA and FQGTGA. This CDR3 region has 14 residues. The sequenced part of the CDR3 DNA is TGTGCCAGCAGCCCAACGGACTATTTCAATGAG. This gives the protein CASSPTDYFNE. The CDR3 reads in full as CASSPTDYFNEQFF.

Ten or more counts support this clone. The CDR3 DNA, read in part, is TGTGCCAGTAGTTCCATTAGCGGGGCGAACACCGGGGAG. Translation: CASSSISGANTGE. The complete CDR3 protein is CASSSISGANTGELFF. The chain employs TRBV19 and TRBJ2-2; TRBD2 agrees at 8 bases. The missing CDR3 end, 3 residues past where the read stops, is filled in from the germline J gene. V was pared by 5 bases and J by 0 bases, with 5 bases of the junction left unmatched. The CDR3 length is 16 residues. Germline V gives CDR1 LNHDA, CDR2 SQIVND (reference sequence).

The sample holds many counts of this clone. The sequenced fragment ends 3 residues before the CDR3 boundary, so the rest is inferred from the germline J gene. This sequence joins TRBV5-1 and TRBJ2-3, with D hard to call. The CDR3 loop spans 15 amino acids. V was trimmed by 6 bases and J by 2 bases, leaving 16 bases between them. Per the germline V gene, CDR1 is SGHRS and CDR2 is YFSETQ. The CDR3 region is CASTLSLPLTDTQYF. The CDR3 bases that were read are TGCGCCAGCACACTCTCATTACCCCTCACAGATACG.

There are many counts of this clone. Read coverage stops 3 residues before the CDR3 terminus; the germline J gene supplies the remainder. The V gene is TRBV10-3, the J gene TRBJ2-5; TRBD2 matches at 9 bases. The CDR3 runs to 17 residues. J was trimmed by 1 base and V by 6 bases; bases with no gene match: 12. CDR1 is ENHRY and CDR2 is SYGVKD in the germline V gene. CDR3 bases read: TGTGCCATCAGCACCGACCTAGCGGGGATATTCCAAGAGACC. Translated: CAISTDLAGIFQET. The CDR3 as a whole reads CAISTDLAGIFQETQYF.

This clone was detected ten times or more. With the read ending 3 residues before the CDR3 end, the germline J gene is used to fill in that end. The gene calls are TRBV5-1 and TRBJ1-3; possible D gene TRBD1, 5 bases. The CDR3 totals 14 residues. CDR1 is SGHRS, CDR2 YFSETQ, per germline. The ends were cut back, 3 bases at V and 4 bases at J, with 11 bases in the middle. CDR3 bases read: TGCGCCAGCAGCTATCAGGGAAGCGGAAACACC. The encoded protein is CASSYQGSGNT. The entire CDR3 protein is CASSYQGSGNTIYF.

To note about this clone: The CDR3 end lies 3 residues beyond the end of the read and is filled in from the germline J gene. V is TRBV6-1 and J is TRBJ1-4, with 10 bases matching TRBD1. The CDR3 is made up of 15 amino acids. CDR1 is MNHNS and CDR2 is SASEGT in the germline V gene. The DNA read from the CDR3 is TGTGCCAGCAGTGACCGGGACAGGGGCTTTTCACCA. Translation gives CASSDRDRGFSP. The complete CDR3 reads CASSDRDRGFSPLFF.

This clone was picked up many times. The read halts 3 residues ahead of the CDR3 end, with the missing end drawn from the germline J gene. The chain links TRBV19 to TRBJ1-1; 9 bases match TRBD1. The CDR3 is 13 amino acids. Germline trimming cut 2 bases from V and 6 bases from J; bases unmatched to any gene: 1. CDR1 LNHDA and CDR2 SQIVND come from the germline V gene (reference sequence). The sequenced part of the CDR3 DNA is TGTGCCAGTAGTATATGGACAGGGGCTGAA. As protein: CASSIWTGAE. The CDR3 reads in full as CASSIWTGAEAFF.

Comments on this clone: The read falls 3 residues short of the CDR3 end, and the missing part is taken from the germline J gene. The V and J genes are TRBV19 and TRBJ1-2, with D maybe TRBD1 (6 bases). Germline V gene data show CDR1 as LNHDA and CDR2 as SQIVND (reference sequence). The CDR3 is made up of 14 amino acids. The CDR3 is CASTPGQGFYDYTF. The CDR3 DNA, read in part, is TGTGCCAGTACCCCGGGACAAGGGTTCTACGAC.

This clone was seen repeatedly, ten times or more. The read is 3 residues too short to cover the CDR3 end, so that end is filled in from the germline J gene. The chain is built from TRBV29-1 and TRBJ1-1; the D is unclear. This CDR3 is built from 10 residues. CDR1 and CDR2 (germline): SQVTM, ANQGSEA. CDR3: CSVERSVAFF. Partial CDR3 DNA: TGCAGCGTCGAACGTTCGGTG.

This clone occurred many times. Read sequence stops 3 residues before the CDR3 end, and the germline J gene provides the missing end. This chain links TRBV2 with TRBJ1-4; 7 bases line up with TRBD1. Germline lookup yields CDR1 SNHLY and CDR2 FYNNEI. The junction had 3 bases not matched to a gene; V was cut back by 5 bases and J by 3 bases. The CDR3 consists of 14 residues. The CDR3: CASSKTGPNEKLFF. CDR3 DNA (partial): TGTGCCAGCAGTAAGACAGGGCCTAATGAAAAA.

This clone was counted a few times. The read falls 3 residues short of the CDR3 end, and the missing part is taken from the germline J gene. The chain couples TRBV19 to TRBJ1-5, with 7 nucleotides matching TRBD1. V dropped 6 bases and J dropped 5; count of bases not matched to a gene: 10. CDR1 and CDR2 from the germline V gene are LNHDA and SQIVND (reference sequence). There are 15 residues in the CDR3. CDR3 sequence reads: CASRYPGDSDQPQHF. CDR3 DNA (partial): TGTGCCAGTAGATATCCAGGGGACAGTGATCAGCCC.

This clone was picked up many times. The missing CDR3 end, 3 residues past where the read stops, is filled in from the germline J gene. The chain couples TRBV19 to TRBJ1-2, with D unresolved. The germline gives CDR1 LNHDA, CDR2 SQIVND (reference sequence). The V gene lost 3 bases and the J gene lost 6 bases, with 11 bases spanning the gap. CDR3 length: 13 amino acids. The CDR3 bases that were read are TGTGCCAGTAGTATCGCAGGAATAAATGGC. Translated, it gives CASSIAGING. The full CDR3 is CASSIAGINGYTF. The full variable domain, with the rest looked up from reference TRBV19 and TRBJ1-2, is DGGITQSPKYLFRKEGQNVTLSCEQNLNHDAMYWYRQDPGQGLRLIYYSQIVNDFQKGDIAEGYSVSREKKESFPLTVTSAQKNPTAFYLCASSIAGINGYTFGSGTRLTVV.

This clone came up a few times. The read ends 3 residues shy of where the CDR3 ends; the end is completed using the germline J gene. The chain has TRBV19 and TRBJ2-1; TRBD2 aligns across 11 bases. The J segment lost 6 bases and the V segment lost 2 bases, leaving 3 bases of the junction unmatched. CDR3 length equals 15 residues. Per the germline V gene, CDR1 is LNHDA and CDR2 is SQIVND (reference sequence). Partial CDR3 DNA: TGTGCCAGTAGTATATTAACTAGCGGGAGCAATGAG. This translates into CASSILTSGSNE. The entire CDR3 reads CASSILTSGSNEQFF.

This clone was seen many times. Coverage ceases 3 residues before the CDR3 finishes, and the germline J gene fills in the end. The chain links TRBV29-1 to TRBJ1-5; 7 bases map to TRBD1. V lost 4 bases and J lost 0; bases outside the gene matches: 3. Germline assignment: CDR1 SQVTM and CDR2 ANQGSEA. The CDR3 totals 14 residues. The CDR3 bases that were read are TGCAGCGTTGTGACAGGGAATAGCAATCAGCCC. Its translation: CSVVTGNSNQP. From start to end, the CDR3 is CSVVTGNSNQPQHF. The full variable domain, its missing parts supplied by reference TRBV29-1 and TRBJ1-5, is SAVISQKPSRDICQRGTSLTIQCQVDSQVTMMFWYRQQPGQSLTLIATANQGSEATYESGFVIDKFPISRPNLTFSTLTVSNMSPEDSSIYLCSVVTGNSNQPQHFGDGTRLSIL.

This clone was recorded at least ten times. The read ends 3 residues shy of where the CDR3 ends; the end is completed using the germline J gene. This chain links TRBV5-1 with TRBJ2-2; the D is unclear. V dropped 4 bases and J dropped 6 bases, with 10 bases sitting between them. CDR3 length: 13 amino acids. Germline V gives CDR1 SGHRS, CDR2 YFSETQ. Incomplete CDR3 DNA: TGCGCCAGCAGCCTTTCTACAGCCGGGGAG. Translation: CASSLSTAGE. The full CDR3 is CASSLSTAGELFF.

About this clone itself: The read gets to within 3 residues of the CDR3 end, and the germline J gene fills in the rest. The chain recombines TRBV5-1 with TRBJ1-1; 8 bases align to TRBD1. The CDR3 runs to 12 residues. The V gene's germline CDR1 is SGHRS and CDR2 YFSETQ. The CDR3 DNA, read in part, is TGCGCCAGCGGGGCCCGGGACAGGGAA. It yields the protein CASGARDRE. The whole CDR3 protein is CASGARDREAFF.

This clone was recorded at least ten times. The CDR3 sequence: CASSAQASYEQYF. The part of the CDR3 DNA that was read is TGTGCCAGTAGTGCACAGGCCTCCTACGAG. The chain has TRBV19 and TRBJ2-7; D is possibly TRBD1 (5 bases). Read sequence stops 3 residues before the CDR3 end, and the germline J gene provides the missing end. CDR3 length equals 13 residues. CDR1 and CDR2 (germline): LNHDA, SQIVND (reference sequence). Trimming took 5 bases from V and 0 from J, leaving 8 bases between them.

This clone was counted ten times or more. The CDR3 end is not reached by the read, which stops 3 residues before it; the germline J gene fills it in. V usage is TRBV7-6 and J usage is TRBJ2-7, with a possible D match to TRBD1 (6 bases). CDR3 size: 14 residues. Trimming shortened V by 1 base and J by 1 base, and 8 bases separated the two germline ends. Looked up from germline, CDR1 is SGHVS and CDR2 is FNYEAQ. CDR3 DNA, as far as it was read: TGTGCCAGCAGCTTAGACCAGGGGTCCTACGAG. Residues: CASSLDQGSYE. The full CDR3 protein is CASSLDQGSYEQYF.

This clone was seen ten or more times. Read coverage stops 3 residues before the CDR3 terminus; the germline J gene supplies the remainder. The rearrangement joins TRBV7-9 to TRBJ1-1; the match to TRBD1 covers 7 bases. The CDR3 contains 13 residues. Trimming removed 6 bases from V and 4 bases from J; junction bases left unmatched: 5. Germline V gives CDR1 SEHNR, CDR2 FQNEAQ (reference sequence). The sequenced part of the CDR3 DNA is TGTGCCAGCAGTTACACAGGGGTCACTGAA. It translates to CASSYTGVTE. The complete CDR3 sequence is CASSYTGVTEAFF. Full variable domain (remainder filled in from reference TRBV7-9 and TRBJ1-1): DTGVSQNPRHKITKRGQNVTFRCDPISEHNRLYWYRQTLGQGPEFLTYFQNEAQLEKSRLLSDRFSAERPKGSFSTLEIQRTEQGDSAMYLCASSYTGVTEAFFGQGTRLTVV.

This clone was recorded at least ten times. Its ends do not fully match the called genes, so a read error is possible. From the germline J gene comes the end of the CDR3, since the read stops 3 residues before it. This chain links TRBV7-7 with TRBJ2-7; 9 nucleotides line up with TRBD1. Germline V gives CDR1 SSHAT, CDR2 FNYEAQ (reference sequence). This CDR3 has 16 residues. CDR3: CASSFGTPGTGYEQYF. CDR3 DNA, as far as it was read: TGTGCTAGCAGCTTCGGCACCCCCGGGACAGGGTACGAG.

This clone occurred many times. The read finishes 3 residues shy of the CDR3 end, and the germline J gene is used to complete it. J is TRBJ1-6 and V is TRBV19, with 9 bases lining up with TRBD1. Germline V gene data show CDR1 as LNHDA and CDR2 as SQIVND (reference sequence). Trimming cost V 6 bases and J 9 bases; bases outside gene matches: 3. This CDR3 has 13 residues. CDR3 protein: CASRGQGISPLHF. The covered CDR3 bases are TGTGCCAGTAGAGGACAGGGGATTTCACCC. Supplemented by reference TRBV19 and TRBJ1-6, the full variable domain reads DGGITQSPKYLFRKEGQNVTLSCEQNLNHDAMYWYRQDPGQGLRLIYYSQIVNDFQKGDIAEGYSVSREKKESFPLTVTSAQKNPTAFYLCASRGQGISPLHFGNGTRLTVT.

This clone came up many times. The CDR3 bases that were read are TGCGCCAGCAGCCCTGGGACAGCTAACTATGGC. Translated: CASSPGTANYG. The whole CDR3 sequence is CASSPGTANYGYTF. The chain couples TRBV5-1 to TRBJ1-2, with TRBD1 matching 7 bases. Read sequence stops 3 residues before the CDR3 end, and the germline J gene provides the missing end. Germline V gives CDR1 SGHRS, CDR2 YFSETQ. The CDR3 spans 14 residues. J lost 0 bases, V lost 4 bases, and 3 bases had no gene match.

This clone has ten or more counts. Coverage ceases 3 residues before the CDR3 finishes, and the germline J gene fills in the end. This chain links TRBV20-1 with TRBJ1-1; TRBD1 is a possible D gene (6 bases). V was pared by 4 bases and J by 3 bases, with 12 bases between. Germline CDR1 is DFQATT and CDR2 is SNEGSKA (reference sequence). The CDR3 sequence is 13 residues long. The part of the CDR3 DNA that was read is TGCAGTGCTACTGGACAGCGATACACTGAA. As protein: CSATGQRYTE. The full CDR3 protein is CSATGQRYTEAFF.

Ten or more counts support this clone. The DNA ends 3 residues before the CDR3 does, and the rest of the CDR3 is filled in from the germline J gene. The rearrangement uses TRBV19 and TRBJ2-1; D gene uncertain. Between the trimmed V and J ends, which lost 5 bases and 6 bases, there was a span of 8 bases. The CDR3 is made up of 12 amino acids. Germline CDR1 is LNHDA and CDR2 is SQIVND (reference sequence). The CDR3 here is CASSREGNEQFF. The sequenced CDR3 bases are TGTGCCAGTAGTCGAGAAGGCAATGAG.

This clone was seen repeatedly, ten times or more. The sequenced fragment ends 3 residues before the CDR3 boundary, so the rest is inferred from the germline J gene. The chain employs TRBV7-2 and TRBJ2-7; possibly TRBD1 or TRBD2 for D (6 bases each). Germline V gives CDR1 SGHTA, CDR2 FQGNSA. Trimming pared 3 bases from V and 3 bases from J, leaving 12 bases between. The CDR3 runs to 14 residues. CDR3 DNA (partial): TGTGCCAGCAGCTTCAACAGGGAGGACTACGAG. It is translated as CASSFNREDYE. The full CDR3 reads CASSFNREDYEQYF.

This clone was recorded many times. The read comes to an end 3 residues before the CDR3 does, leaving the germline J gene to fill in the end. The chain carries TRBV20-1 and TRBJ2-1; 13 nucleotides agree with TRBD2. CDR3 length equals 17 residues. The V segment lost 0 bases and the J segment 7 bases; nucleotides outside the gene matches: 9. Germline V lookup: CDR1 DFQATT, CDR2 SNEGSKA (reference sequence). The sequenced part of the CDR3 DNA is TGCAGTGCTAGAGACCCCGGACTAGCGGGGGTGGAGAATGAG. This translates into CSARDPGLAGVENE. The whole CDR3 protein reads CSARDPGLAGVENEQFF.

This clone was seen ten or more times. Read sequence stops 3 residues before the CDR3 end, and the germline J gene provides the missing end. The chain has TRBV10-3 and TRBJ2-2, with D perhaps TRBD1 (6 bases). Deletions cut 6 bases from V and 5 bases from J, with 16 bases between. CDR1 is ENHRY, CDR2 SYGVKD, per germline. The CDR3 has 15 amino acids. CDR3 sequence: CAIRTGPERTGELFF. Partial CDR3 DNA: TGTGCCATCAGGACAGGTCCTGAAAGGACCGGGGAG.

This clone was detected many times. The read gets to within 3 residues of the CDR3 end, and the germline J gene fills in the rest. V usage is TRBV2 and J usage is TRBJ1-2; D ambiguous. The CDR3 contains 12 residues. V lost 9 bases, J lost 5 bases, and 13 bases lay in between. From germline, CDR1 is SNHLY and CDR2 FYNNEI. The CDR3 spells CASRARAYGYTF. The covered CDR3 bases are TGTGCCAGTCGGGCGCGGGCTTATGGC.

This clone was found a few times. The CDR3 end falls 3 residues outside the read, so it is completed with the germline J gene. The chain employs TRBV7-9 and TRBJ2-5; D is possibly TRBD1 (5 bases). Germline CDR1 is SEHNR and CDR2 is FQNEAQ (reference sequence). The CDR3 totals 13 residues. The covered CDR3 bases are TGTGCCAGCAGCCCCACGGACACAGATACC. The encoded protein is CASSPTDTDT. The whole CDR3 reads CASSPTDTDTQYF. The whole variable domain, filled in from reference TRBV7-9 and TRBJ2-5, reads DTGVSQNPRHKITKRGQNVTFRCDPISEHNRLYWYRQTLGQGPEFLTYFQNEAQLEKSRLLSDRFSAERPKGSFSTLEIQRTEQGDSAMYLCASSPTDTDTQYFGPGTRLLVL.